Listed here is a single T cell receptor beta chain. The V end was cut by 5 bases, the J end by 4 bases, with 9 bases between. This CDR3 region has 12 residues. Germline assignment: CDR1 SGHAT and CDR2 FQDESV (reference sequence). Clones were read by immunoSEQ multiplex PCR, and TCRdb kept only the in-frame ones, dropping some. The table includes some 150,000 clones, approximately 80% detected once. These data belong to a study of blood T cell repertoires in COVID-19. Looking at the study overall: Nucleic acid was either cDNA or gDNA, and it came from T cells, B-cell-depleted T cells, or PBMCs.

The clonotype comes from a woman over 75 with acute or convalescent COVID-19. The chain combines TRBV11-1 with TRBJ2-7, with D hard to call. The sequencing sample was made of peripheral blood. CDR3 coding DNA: TGTGCCAGCAGCCCATACAGTTACGAGCAGTACTTC. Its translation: CASSPYSYEQYF. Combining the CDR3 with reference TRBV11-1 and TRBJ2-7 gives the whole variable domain EAEVAQSPRYKITEKSQAVAFWCDPISGHATLYWYRQILGQGPELLVQFQDESVVDDSQLPKDRFSAERLKGVDSTLKIQPAELGDSAMYLCASSPYSYEQYFGPGTRLTVT.